This T cell receptor (beta chain) was captured in a study of shared clonotypes between healthy human individuals (dated by TCRdb to 2018 to 2021). About the study as a whole: A couple of women and a few men aged 18 to 49 years were included in the cohort. For each donor, CD4 naive and CD4 memory were each given three plates, CD8 naive was given two plates, and CD8 memory was given one plate. Blood TCR repertoires of about five healthy adults were deeply sequenced to estimate repertoire size and the extent of clonotype sharing between individuals. Libraries were prepared and TCR repertoires were sequenced by different laboratories using diverse techniques, in order to increase sequencing depth and limit assay-specific biases. Leukapheresis yielded between about 0.9 and 10 billion PBMCs per donor. General study outcomes and caveats: Sampling was limited to blood, and TCR repertoires in tissue likely differ from TCR repertoires in blood. Because the study included only a small number of donors, the genetic and exposure-history diversity represented was limited. Estimated clonotype richness was generally larger for naive than for memory subsets. Even with the large sequencing depth, rarefaction of the sorted-subset datasets indicated that sequencing was incomplete. Based on pairwise subsampling, the degree of clonotype sharing among donors was expected to be affected by sequencing depth. Higher generation probabilities were observed for clonotypes shared by all four sorted-subset donors than for non-shared clonotypes. Around 5.4% of naive CD4, 3.5% of naive CD8, roughly 2.4% of memory CD4, and more than 0.35% of memory CD8 clonotypes were shared across several donors.

The germline V gene provides CDR1 KGHSH and CDR2 LQKENI. V is reduced by 6 bases and J by 0 bases, leaving a spacing of 9 bases between them. The CDR3 runs 13 residues from the cysteine to the phenylalanine. The sequence is cut down to CDR3 DNA, 39 bases in frame from base 1. CD8 naive samples consisted of CD45RO-negative cells that were positively selected for CCR7, yielding a CD45RA+CCR7+ population without TemRA cells. Donors were healthy HIV-negative adults with no recently reported acute infections or vaccinations. Only Caucasian adults living in Nashville, Tennessee, USA were represented among the donors. Blood was obtained by leukapheresis, after which PBMCs were separated by Ficoll-Histopaque density gradient centrifugation and cryopreserved in liquid nitrogen vapor phase. Analytical flow cytometry was used to check the purity and quantity of each magnetically sorted T cell population. Each sorted fraction had its genomic DNA isolated and then quantified by UV absorbance on a Nanodrop 2000c.

Using the deep immunoSEQ assay, TCR CDR3 regions were amplified from genomic DNA by multiplex PCR. Genomic DNA extracted from each cell subset was distributed evenly over all wells of several immunoSEQ 96-well plates, and each plate served as one replicate. For sorted subsets, approximately 210 ng genomic DNA, equal to 30,000 or so T cell genomes, was loaded into each replicate PCR. The purified libraries were quantified using a Qubit 3.0 fluorometer, sized with a Bioanalyzer 2100, and then quantified again using the KAPA Library Quantification kit. Every immunoSEQ 96-well plate was sequenced on a separate single-read 150-cycle Illumina NextSeq 550 flow cell. Processing in the source paper ran as follows. Because the immunoSEQ output held only junctional sequences and lacked quality scores, the filtering could not match the filtering applied to full-length reads. Sequences were annotated with PyIR, a Python wrapper for IgBLAST v1.9, and V/J genes and CDR3 were assigned using IMGT germline references. Reads with weak V/J assignments (E-value above 1e-6), missing CDR3, stop codons, out-of-frame junctions, or ambiguous translated residues were removed. V3J clonotypes were defined as sequences sharing the same inferred V gene, J gene, and CDR3 amino acid sequence. To compute the percentage overlap between repertoires, the number of shared unique clonotypes was divided by the size of the smaller repertoire. Richness of each repertoire was evaluated using RTK rarefaction, the Chao1 estimator, and Recon v2.1 estimates of unobserved clonotypes. Generation probabilities were computed with OLGA for all TCRbeta clonotypes obtained by the gDNA method from several donors. Drawn from immuneACCESS, this table holds only the in-frame rearrangements with V and J called that TCRdb kept. Clones are partly lost; checked studies trace under half to an unresolved V gene and leave the rest unexplained. The DNA was the basis for D and trimming; V, J and clone size are from that table. The sample has 2 million to 2.5 million clones on record, approximately 94% of them singletons. The biggest ten clones account for under 2% of the sample.

In regard to this clone: Its antigen is still unknown. No base quality values were provided; no much bigger clone lies one nucleotide off.

The sample comprised naive CD8+ T cells from PBMCs. The sample's cell subset or site label is to be understood as: CD45RA+CCR7+. The chain is made from TRBV18 and TRBJ2-7; the D gene assignment is ambiguous. The TCR was taken from a man in his late teens or twenties in good health. Some clones in this sample may be carry-over from other donors' samples. The CDR3 is CASSPTSSYEQYF. Here is the DNA: TGTGCCAGCTCGCCCACGAGCTCCTACGAGCAGTACTTC.